The 16 T cell receptor beta chains in this list originate from one sample, sequenced in a study of beta chain features in type 1 diabetes. Sequencing targeted expressed TCRB transcripts, as all isolated RNA had been reverse transcribed. Generated by immunoSEQ multiplex PCR, the TCRdb table keeps only in-frame clones and is missing some. Of under 300,000 clones listed, around a quarter are singletons. Sequences were obtained from central memory CD4+ T cells from blood. The receptor source for this set is a young man in good health.

This chain joins TRBV28 and TRBJ2-7, with D perhaps matching TRBD2 (6 bases). With 7 bases removed from V and 3 bases from J, the gap between germline ends came to 22 bases. The CDR3 has 16 residues. Germline assignment: CDR1 MDHEN and CDR2 SYDVKM. The CDR3 nucleotides read TGTGCCAGCACCCTGGGCGGGGCAGGGTTGATCTACGAGCAGTACTTC. Translation gives CASTLGGAGLIYEQYF.

This sequence joins TRBV5-1 and TRBJ2-7, with 11 bases fitting TRBD1. J was trimmed by 4 bases and V by 3 bases; bases with no gene match: 6. Per germline, CDR1 SGHRS and CDR2 YFSETQ. The CDR3 loop spans 15 amino acids. CDR3 in DNA: TGCGCCAGCAGCTCCGGACAGGGGGCAGTATACGAGCAGTACTTC. Protein: CASSSGQGAVYEQYF.

V and J are TRBV29-1 and TRBJ2-5; tentative D call: TRBD2 (7 bases). Trimming cost V 0 bases and J 4 bases, with 18 bases left between them. This CDR3 contains 16 residues. The germline V gene encodes CDR1 SQVTM and CDR2 ANQGSEA. The CDR3 nucleotides are TGCAGCGTTGAAGACCCCCCCGGGGGGCTGGGAGAGACCCAGTACTTC. Translation gives CSVEDPPGGLGETQYF.

This clone was recorded many times. The chain joins TRBV2 to TRBJ2-3; 13 bases line up with TRBD2. V was clipped by 2 bases and J by 3 bases; unmatched bases: 2. The CDR3 is 16 amino acids. Germline CDR1 SNHLY, CDR2 FYNNEI. This CDR3 is CASSETSGRATDTQYF. The CDR3 DNA follows: TGTGCCAGCAGTGAAACTAGCGGGAGGGCGACAGATACGCAGTATTTT.

The chain combines TRBV6-5 with TRBJ2-1; D uncertain. Looked up from germline, CDR1 is MNHEY and CDR2 is SVGAGI. The CDR3 is 12 residues long. Trimming took off 6 bases at V and 12 bases at J, with 15 bases between the two ends. The CDR3 nucleotides read TGTGCCAGCAGCCTACTTGGTGAGAGGCAGTTCTTC. Translated, it gives CASSLLGERQFF.

This chain uses TRBV7-7 with TRBJ2-5, with 7 bases fitting TRBD1. CDR3 length: 13 residues. CDR1 is SSHAT, CDR2 FNYEAQ, per germline (reference sequence). V lost 3 bases, J lost 3 bases, and 1 base stayed unmatched. CDR3 sequence (DNA): TGTGCCAGCAGCTTTACAGGGGAAGAGACCCAGTACTTC. Translated, it gives CASSFTGEETQYF.

This clone was observed a few times. Within the sample, other DNA sequences also encode this same CDR3. The chain couples TRBV30 to TRBJ2-1; no reliable D call. CDR1 GTSNPN and CDR2 SVGIG come from the germline V gene (reference sequence). Trimming cost V 0 bases and J 4 bases, with 4 bases left between them. The CDR3 length is 12 residues. CDR3 bases: TGTGCCTGGAGTGTGGAATACAATGAGCAGTTCTTC. It encodes CAWSVEYNEQFF.

This clone has more than one count but fewer than ten. This chain joins TRBV4-1 and TRBJ2-3; 7 nucleotides agree with TRBD1. Germline V gene sequence: CDR1 MGHRA, CDR2 YSYEKL. The V gene end was trimmed by 0 bases and the J gene end by 2 bases; junction bases not matched to a gene: 11. This CDR3 has 18 residues. Here the CDR3 reads CASSQDAETGITTDTQYF. The CDR3 region has the DNA TGCGCCAGCAGCCAAGATGCCGAGACAGGGATAACCACAGATACGCAGTATTTT.

In its sample, this clone was seen once. The chain combines TRBV9 with TRBJ2-3; D possibly corresponds to TRBD1 (5 bases). CDR3 length equals 15 residues. Germline CDR1 and CDR2: SGDLS and YYNGEE. Trimming removed 2 bases at V and 2 bases at J, with 12 bases between. CDR3 nucleotide sequence: TGTGCCAGCAGCGTTGTAGGGGAAAACACAGATACGCAGTATTTT. Encoded protein: CASSVVGENTDTQYF.

This chain uses TRBV7-9 with TRBJ1-1; a possible D gene is TRBD1 (5 bases). This CDR3 region has 13 residues. CDR1 and CDR2 (germline): SEHNR, FQNEAQ (reference sequence). Trimming cost V 2 bases and J 7 bases, with 11 bases left between them. DNA for the CDR3: TGTGCCAGCAGCTTAAGAGGTGGGGGTGAAGCTTTCTTT. Its protein product is CASSLRGGGEAFF.

The chain joins TRBV7-9 to TRBJ2-2, with 8 nucleotides matching TRBD1. J was trimmed by 7 bases and V by 3 bases; bases with no gene match: 4. The V gene's germline CDR1 is SEHNR and CDR2 FQNEAQ (reference sequence). This CDR3 has 14 residues. The CDR3 nucleotides read TGTGCCAGCAGCTTGGACAGGGTCGGCGGGGAGCTGTTTTTT. Translated: CASSLDRVGGELFF.

The chain employs TRBV6-1 and TRBJ1-5; D unresolved. CDR1 is MNHNS and CDR2 is SASEGT in the germline V gene. Trimming took 7 bases from V and 7 from J, leaving 11 bases between them. The CDR3 runs to 12 residues. The CDR3 region is CASNTEKQPQHF. The CDR3 nucleotides are TGTGCCAGCAATACGGAGAAACAGCCCCAGCATTTT.

The chain is built from TRBV28 and TRBJ2-7, with 7 bases identical to TRBD1. V lost 4 bases and J lost 6; bases outside the gene matches: 12. From germline, CDR1 is MDHEN and CDR2 SYDVKM. The CDR3 consists of 15 residues. The CDR3 here is CASSSPPTGWGEQYF. In DNA, the CDR3 is TGTGCCAGCAGTTCCCCCCCGACAGGGTGGGGCGAGCAGTACTTC.

This chain joins TRBV6-1 and TRBJ2-5; D is undetermined. Per germline, CDR1 MNHNS and CDR2 SASEGT. Trimming took 8 bases from V and 4 from J, leaving 5 bases between them. There are 10 residues in the CDR3. For the CDR3, the DNA is TGTGCCAGCGATAGAGAGACCCAGTACTTC. Translated, it gives CASDRETQYF.

V gene TRBV29-1 combines with J gene TRBJ1-4; D gene ambiguous. The CDR3 runs 8 residues. The germline CDR1 and CDR2 sequences are SQVTM and ANQGSEA. V dropped 8 bases and J dropped 8 bases, with 3 bases sitting between them. The CDR3 sequence is CSREKLFF. The CDR3 bases are TGCAGCCGGGAAAAACTGTTTTTT.

The chain uses TRBV28 and TRBJ2-5, with 10 bases fitting TRBD1. The CDR3 is made up of 16 amino acids. Germline loops: CDR1 MDHEN, CDR2 SYDVKM. J gave up 5 bases and V 4 bases, and 10 bases lay outside the gene matches. Here the CDR3 DNA reads TGTGCCAGCAGTTCCGGGGAGGACAGGGGGTTGGAGACCCAGTACTTC. Translation: CASSSGEDRGLETQYF.